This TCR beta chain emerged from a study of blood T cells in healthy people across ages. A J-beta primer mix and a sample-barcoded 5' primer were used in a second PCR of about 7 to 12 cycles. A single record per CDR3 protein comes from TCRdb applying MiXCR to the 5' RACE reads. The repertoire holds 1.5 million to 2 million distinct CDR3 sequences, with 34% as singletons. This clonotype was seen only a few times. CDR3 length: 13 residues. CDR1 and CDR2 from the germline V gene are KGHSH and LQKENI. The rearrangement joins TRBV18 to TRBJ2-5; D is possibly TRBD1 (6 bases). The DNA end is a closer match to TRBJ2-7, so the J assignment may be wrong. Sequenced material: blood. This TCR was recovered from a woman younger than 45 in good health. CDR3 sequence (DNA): TGTGCCAGCTCAGAGCACAGGGCCCACGAGCAGTACTTC. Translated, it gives CASSEHRAHEQYF.